This TCR beta chain came from a study of T cell repertoires in cytomegalovirus infection. The overall study: Public signatures in TCR beta pointed to CMV infection and matching HLA type.

J was trimmed by 6 bases and V by 2 bases; bases with no gene match: 4. CDR1 is SGHAT, CDR2 FQNNGV, per germline. The CDR3 loop spans 14 amino acids. Study findings and constraints: The ex vivo response showed dominance by HLA-C-restricted CMV-specific TCR beta clonotypes.

Ten or more counts support this clonotype. The antigen is undetermined. TCRdb itself ran the reads through MiXCR, one entry per CDR3 protein. The sample contains some 440,000 distinct CDR3 sequences, approximately 33% of which appear only once. Sequenced: PBMCs. The source of this sequence is a human donor in good health (CMV status not recorded). Some clones in this sample may be carry-over from other donors' samples. J is TRBJ2-1 and V is TRBV11-2; TRBD1 matches 7 bases. The CDR3 here is CASSLTGVINEQFF. The CDR3 region has the DNA TGTGCCAGCAGCTTAACAGGGGTGATCAATGAGCAGTTCTTC.